The source of this T cell receptor (beta chain) is a study of T cell repertoires in cytomegalovirus infection. The overall study: Both a matching HLA type and CMV infection were indicated by public TCR beta signatures. Study results and caveats: Cumulative frequency (of public TCR beta family members) identified carriers of CMV plus the relevant HLA. CMV-specific HLA-C-restricted TCR beta clonotypes dominated the ex vivo response.

MiXCR, run by TCRdb on the reads, gives a single entry per CDR3 protein. The table lists about 740,000 distinct CDR3 sequences, roughly 36% of them singletons. Regarding this clonotype: The target antigen is unknown.

V was cut by 3 bases and J by 1 base, with 7 bases left in between. Germline CDR1 is DFQATT and CDR2 is SNEGSKA (reference sequence). The CDR3 is 13 amino acids. The chain joins TRBV20-1 to TRBJ1-5; no definite D call. The sequenced sample consisted of PBMCs. This clonotype originated in a human donor in good health (CMV status not recorded). Some clones in this sample may be carry-over from other donors' samples. CDR3 sequence (DNA): TGCAGTGCTAGGGATGGAAGCAATCAGCCCCAGCATTTT. Its protein is CSARDGSNQPQHF.